This T cell receptor (beta chain) was identified during a study of T-cell memory formation after mild COVID-19. Study-level information: Each donor largely had its own TCR clusters. Study-level findings and limits: Those CD4+ clones that contracted were mainly in CM and EM (CD8+ ones in EMRA). Confirmation was lacking for SARS-CoV-2 specificity of second-wave clones that peaked on day 37.

MiXCR was run by TCRdb on the 5' RACE reads, yielding one entry per CDR3 protein. The data hold 450,000 to 700,000 distinct CDR3 sequences, with more than 15% observed a single time. Turning to this clonotype: Its specificity is not known.

V gave up 8 bases and J gave up 4 bases, with 17 bases separating them. The length of the CDR3 is 13 residues. The germline V gene encodes CDR1 DFQATT and CDR2 SNEGSKA (reference sequence). The chain carries TRBV20-1 and TRBJ2-5; D uncertain. This TCR derives from an adult woman who had mild COVID-19 (a few samples of this study predate the infection). Cell type and time point are not known. Sequencing input: PBMCs or a T cell subset sorted from them (not recorded which). DNA of the CDR3: TGCAGTCCCTTTAACGGGTTCGGAGAGACCCAGTACTTC. Amino acids: CSPFNGFGETQYF.